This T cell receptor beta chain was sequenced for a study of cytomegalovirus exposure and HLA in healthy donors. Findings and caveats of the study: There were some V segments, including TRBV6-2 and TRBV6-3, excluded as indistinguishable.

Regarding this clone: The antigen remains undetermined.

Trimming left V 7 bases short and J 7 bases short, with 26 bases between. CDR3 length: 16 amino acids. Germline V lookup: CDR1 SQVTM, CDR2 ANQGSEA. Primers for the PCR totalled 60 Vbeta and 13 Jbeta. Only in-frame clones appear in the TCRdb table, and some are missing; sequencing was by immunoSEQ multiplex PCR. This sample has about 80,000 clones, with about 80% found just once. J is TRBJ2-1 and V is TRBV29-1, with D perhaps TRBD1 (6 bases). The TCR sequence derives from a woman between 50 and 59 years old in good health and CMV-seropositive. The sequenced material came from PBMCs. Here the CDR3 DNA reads TGCAGCGGCCGTAACGGGGCAGGGGCCCTTCGAAATGAGCAGTTCTTC. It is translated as CSGRNGAGALRNEQFF.